The T cell receptor (beta chain) described here comes from a study of blood T cell repertoires in COVID-19. About the research overall: PBMCs, B-cell-depleted T cells, or T cells were the source of the cDNA or gDNA that made up the material.

TCRdb keeps only in-frame clones here, not all; method: immunoSEQ multiplex PCR. The data contain 100,000 or so clones, 82% of them singletons. The V and J ends lost 3 bases and 3 bases, in that order; junction bases with no gene match: 5. In germline, CDR1 is SEHNR, CDR2 FQNEAQ (reference sequence). This CDR3 comprises 14 residues. The chain employs TRBV7-9 and TRBJ2-7; 7 nucleotides match TRBD2. What was sequenced was peripheral blood. The sequence came from a man in his fifties with active or convalescent COVID-19. The CDR3 coding sequence is TGTGCCAGCAGCTTTGGCGGGGGTTTCTACGAGCAGTACTTC. The encoded protein is CASSFGGGFYEQYF. The complete variable domain, with remaining parts taken from reference TRBV7-9 and TRBJ2-7, reads DTGVSQNPRHKITKRGQNVTFRCDPISEHNRLYWYRQTLGQGPEFLTYFQNEAQLEKSRLLSDRFSAERPKGSFSTLEIQRTEQGDSAMYLCASSFGGGFYEQYFGPGTRLTVT.